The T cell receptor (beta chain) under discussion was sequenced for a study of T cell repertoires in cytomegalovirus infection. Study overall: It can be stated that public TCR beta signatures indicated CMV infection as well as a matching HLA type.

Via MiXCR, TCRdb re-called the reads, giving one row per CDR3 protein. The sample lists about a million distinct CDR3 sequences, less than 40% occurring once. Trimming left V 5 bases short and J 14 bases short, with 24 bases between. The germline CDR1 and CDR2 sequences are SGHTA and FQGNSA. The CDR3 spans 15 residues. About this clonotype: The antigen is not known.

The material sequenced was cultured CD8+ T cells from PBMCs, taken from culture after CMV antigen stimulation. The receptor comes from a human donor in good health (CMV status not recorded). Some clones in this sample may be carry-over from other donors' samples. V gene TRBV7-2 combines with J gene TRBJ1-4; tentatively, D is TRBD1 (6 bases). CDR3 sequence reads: CASSPSSLGGAQLFF. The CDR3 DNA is TGTGCCAGCAGCCCATCCTCTCTGGGGGGGGCCCAGCTGTTTTTT.